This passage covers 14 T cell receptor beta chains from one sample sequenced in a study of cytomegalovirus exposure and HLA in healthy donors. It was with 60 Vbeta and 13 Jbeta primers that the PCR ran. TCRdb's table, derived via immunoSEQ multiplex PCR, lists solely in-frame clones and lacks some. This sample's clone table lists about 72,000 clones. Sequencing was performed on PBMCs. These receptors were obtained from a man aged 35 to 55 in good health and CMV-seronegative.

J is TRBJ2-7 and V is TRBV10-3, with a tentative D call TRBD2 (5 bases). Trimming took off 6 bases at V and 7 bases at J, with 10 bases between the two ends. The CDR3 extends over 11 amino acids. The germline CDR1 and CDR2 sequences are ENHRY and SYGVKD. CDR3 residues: CAISDQREQYF. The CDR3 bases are TGTGCCATCAGCGACCAGCGGGAGCAGTACTTC.

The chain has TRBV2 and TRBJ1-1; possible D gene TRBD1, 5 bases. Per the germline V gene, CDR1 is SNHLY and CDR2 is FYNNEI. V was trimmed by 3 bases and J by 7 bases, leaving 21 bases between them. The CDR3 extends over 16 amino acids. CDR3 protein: CASSDLRQPLKGEAFF. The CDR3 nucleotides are TGTGCCAGCAGTGATCTTAGACAGCCCTTAAAGGGTGAAGCTTTCTTT.

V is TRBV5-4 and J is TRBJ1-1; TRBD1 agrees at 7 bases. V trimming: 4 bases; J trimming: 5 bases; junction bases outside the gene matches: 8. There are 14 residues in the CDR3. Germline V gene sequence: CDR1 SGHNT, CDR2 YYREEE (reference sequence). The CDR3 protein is CASSPGQGGTEAFF. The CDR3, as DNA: TGTGCCAGCAGCCCGGGGCAGGGGGGTACTGAAGCTTTCTTT.

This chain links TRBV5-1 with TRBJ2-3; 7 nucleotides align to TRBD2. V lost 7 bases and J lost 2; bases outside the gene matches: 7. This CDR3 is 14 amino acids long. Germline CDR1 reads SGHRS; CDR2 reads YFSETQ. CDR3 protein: CASGPGRDTDTQYF. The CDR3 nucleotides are TGCGCCAGCGGGCCGGGGAGGGACACAGATACGCAGTATTTT.

The CDR3 sequence: CASSPRDRGNSYEQYF. For the CDR3, the DNA is TGTGCCAGCAGTCCCCGGGACAGGGGCAACTCCTACGAGCAGTACTTC. This rearrangement joins TRBV27 to TRBJ2-7, with 10 bases matching TRBD1. With 5 bases clipped from V and 0 bases from J, the junction kept 7 bases outside the gene matches. The CDR3 totals 16 residues. CDR1 MNHEY and CDR2 SMNVEV come from the germline V gene (reference sequence).

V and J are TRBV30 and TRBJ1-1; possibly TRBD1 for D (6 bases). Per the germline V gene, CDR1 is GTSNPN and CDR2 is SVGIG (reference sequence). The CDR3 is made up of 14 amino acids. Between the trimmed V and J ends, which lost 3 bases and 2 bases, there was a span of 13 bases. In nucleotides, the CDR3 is TGTGCCTGGAGGAACGGACAGAGAAACACTGAAGCTTTCTTT. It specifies CAWRNGQRNTEAFF.

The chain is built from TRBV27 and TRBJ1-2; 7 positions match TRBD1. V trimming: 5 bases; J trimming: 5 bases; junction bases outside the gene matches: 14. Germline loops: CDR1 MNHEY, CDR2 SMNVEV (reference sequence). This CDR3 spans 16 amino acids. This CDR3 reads CASSPFVEGAEYGYTF. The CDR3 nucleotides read TGTGCCAGCAGTCCCTTTGTGGAGGGGGCGGAATATGGCTACACCTTC.

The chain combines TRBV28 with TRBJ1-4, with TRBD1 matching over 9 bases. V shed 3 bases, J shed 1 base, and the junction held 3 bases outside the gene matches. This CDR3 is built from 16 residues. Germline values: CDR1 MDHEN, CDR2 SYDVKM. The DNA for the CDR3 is TGTGCCAGCAGTTTGATGGGACAGGGAACTAATGAAAAACTGTTTTTT. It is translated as CASSLMGQGTNEKLFF.

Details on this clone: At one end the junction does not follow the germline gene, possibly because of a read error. The DNA of the CDR3 is TGTGCCAGCAGCCCTACAACAGGGGGCCAACAGACCCAGTACTTC. Amino acid sequence: CASSPTTGGQQTQYF. The gene calls are TRBV5-4 and TRBJ2-5; the match to TRBD1 covers 9 bases. CDR1 and CDR2 from the germline V gene are SGHNT and YYREEE (reference sequence). The CDR3 loop spans 15 amino acids. The full variable domain, with the rest looked up from reference TRBV5-4 and TRBJ2-5, is ETGVTQSPTHLIKTRGQQVTLRCSSQSGHNTVSWYQQALGQGPQFIFQYYREEENGRGNFPPRFSGLQFPNYSSELNVNALELDDSALYLCASSPTTGGQQTQYFGPGTRLLVL.

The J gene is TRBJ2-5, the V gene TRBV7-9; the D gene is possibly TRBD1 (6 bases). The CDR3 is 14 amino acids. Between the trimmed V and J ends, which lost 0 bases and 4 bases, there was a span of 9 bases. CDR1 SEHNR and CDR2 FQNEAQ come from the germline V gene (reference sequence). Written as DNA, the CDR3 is TGTGCCAGCAGCTTAGCGATACAGGGAGAGACCCAGTACTTC. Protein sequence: CASSLAIQGETQYF.

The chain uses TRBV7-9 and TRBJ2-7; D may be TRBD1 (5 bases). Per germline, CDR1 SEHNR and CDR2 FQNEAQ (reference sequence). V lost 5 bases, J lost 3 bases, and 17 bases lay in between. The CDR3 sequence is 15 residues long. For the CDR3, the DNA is TGTGCCAGCAGCCAGGGCGCAAATTTCGACTACGAGCAGTACTTC. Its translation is CASSQGANFDYEQYF.

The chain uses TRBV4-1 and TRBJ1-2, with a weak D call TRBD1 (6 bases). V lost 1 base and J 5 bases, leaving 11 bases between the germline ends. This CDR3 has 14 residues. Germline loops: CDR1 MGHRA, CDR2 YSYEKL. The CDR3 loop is CASSQVEGEYGYTF. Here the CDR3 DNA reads TGCGCCAGCAGCCAAGTTGAGGGGGAGTATGGCTACACCTTC.

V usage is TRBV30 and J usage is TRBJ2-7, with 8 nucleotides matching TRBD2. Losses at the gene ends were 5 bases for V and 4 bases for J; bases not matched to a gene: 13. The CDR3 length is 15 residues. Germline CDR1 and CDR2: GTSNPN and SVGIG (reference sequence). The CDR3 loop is CAWGRGPAGVYEQYF. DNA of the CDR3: TGTGCCTGGGGCAGGGGACCAGCGGGGGTTTACGAGCAGTACTTC.

The DNA for the CDR3 is TGTGCCAGCAGTGCTGGACTGACGAACACTGAAGCTTTCTTT. Its protein is CASSAGLTNTEAFF. This chain connects TRBV6-1 to TRBJ1-1, with unresolved D. This CDR3 is 14 amino acids long. The V end lost 4 bases, the J end lost 1 base, and 10 bases lay between the germline ends. The germline V gene encodes CDR1 MNHNS and CDR2 SASEGT.